Listed below are T cell receptor beta chains from one sample, sequenced in a study of breast tumors, draining lymph nodes, adjacent tissues. Using its own MiXCR run on the multiplex PCR reads, TCRdb lists one record per CDR3 protein. The sample holds under 150,000 distinct CDR3 sequences, approximately 20% seen once. Material for sequencing was axillary lymph node tissue. The receptors stem from a female donor with breast cancer. Some clones in this sample may be carry-over from other donors' samples. Each CDR3 is given with its conserved first and last residue. A D gene is named only where the DNA matches it firmly. For some rows the clone size is stated as once, few or many, or as a class when expanded; others skip it.

size: -; J: TRBJ2-2; V: TRBV5-5; D: -; DNA: TGTGCCAGCAGACCTGCAAGCTCCGCGAACACCGGGGAGCTGTTTTTT; CDR3: CASRPASSANTGELFF
size: -; J: TRBJ1-4; V: TRBV28; D: -; DNA: TGTGCCAGCAGCCGCGATCGGGGGGCAGAACTGTTTTTT; CDR3: CASSRDRGAELFF
size: few; J: TRBJ2-7; V: TRBV28; D: TRBD1; DNA: TGTGCCAGCAGTTCACAGGGGCGGAACTACGAGCAGTACTTC; CDR3: CASSSQGRNYEQYF
size: many; J: TRBJ2-2; V: TRBV15; D: -; DNA: TGTGCCACCAGCAGGTACGGGACGGGGAACACCGGGGAGCTGTTTTTT; CDR3: CATSRYGTGNTGELFF
size: many; J: TRBJ2-3; V: TRBV10-3; D: -; DNA: TGTGCCATCAGTGAGGCAGGGGAACTGCTCACAGATACGCAGTATTTT; CDR3: CAISEAGELLTDTQYF
size: -; J: TRBJ2-5; V: TRBV6-1; D: TRBD1; DNA: TGTGCCAGCAGCCGGGACAGCCTGCAAGAGACCCAGTACTTC; CDR3: CASSRDSLQETQYF
size: -; J: TRBJ2-1; V: TRBV28; D: TRBD2; DNA: TGTGCCAGCCCCCCACGGTCGGAGCGGGAAGGTAGCTATGAGCAGTTCTTC; CDR3: CASPPRSEREGSYEQFF
size: many; J: TRBJ2-7; V: TRBV7-2; D: -; DNA: TGTGCCAGCAGCTTAGAATCCCAGTTGGGTCCTTCGACGAACGAGCAGTACTTC; CDR3: CASSLESQLGPSTNEQYF
size: many; J: TRBJ2-7; V: TRBV28; D: -; DNA: TGTGCCAGCAGCCAACAGGGAACCTCCTACGAGCAGTACTTC; CDR3: CASSQQGTSYEQYF
size: many; J: TRBJ2-1; V: TRBV7-9; D: -; DNA: TGTGCCAGCAGCCCAAAGGTGGGAGCGTCCTACAATGAGCAGTTCTTC; CDR3: CASSPKVGASYNEQFF
size: many; J: TRBJ2-1; V: TRBV2; D: TRBD1; DNA: TGTGCCAGCCGAGGGGGCGCCTACAATGAGCAGTTCTTC; CDR3: CASRGGAYNEQFF
size: many; J: TRBJ2-7; V: TRBV7-9; D: -; DNA: TGTGCCAGCAGCTCGGGACGGGCCTACGAGCAGTACTTC; CDR3: CASSSGRAYEQYF
size: many; J: TRBJ2-5; V: TRBV15; D: -; DNA: TGTGCCACCAGCAGAGAGTGGGGGGGCCGGGAGACCCAGTACTTC; CDR3: CATSREWGGRETQYF
size: many; J: TRBJ2-2; V: TRBV20-1; D: -; DNA: TGCAGTGCTAGAGCGGGGACAAACACCGGGGAGCTGTTTTTT; CDR3: CSARAGTNTGELFF
size: many; J: TRBJ2-7; V: TRBV29-1; D: -; DNA: TGCAGCACCCGGACGGGCGGGAACGAGCAGTACTTC; CDR3: CSTRTGGNEQYF
size: many; J: TRBJ2-3; V: TRBV2; D: TRBD2; DNA: TGTGCCAGCAGTCGGACTAGCGCAGATACGCAGTATTTT; CDR3: CASSRTSADTQYF
size: -; J: TRBJ2-1; V: TRBV28; D: TRBD2; DNA: TGTGCCAGCAGTTTAGCCGGCGGGAGGGCGGGAGAGCAGTTCTTC; CDR3: CASSLAGGRAGEQFF
size: -; J: TRBJ2-1; V: TRBV11-2; D: TRBD2; DNA: TGTGCCGGCAGCGGGAGATTGGGACATTACAATGAGCAGTTCTTC; CDR3: CAGSGRLGHYNEQFF
size: many; J: TRBJ2-1; V: TRBV7-2; D: TRBD2; DNA: TGTGCCAGCAGCCCGCGACTAGCGGGCTATGAGCAGTTCTTC; CDR3: CASSPRLAGYEQFF
size: many; J: TRBJ2-1; V: TRBV2; D: TRBD2; DNA: TGTGCCTGCTGGACTAGCGGGAGTCGGATTAATGAGCAGTTCTTC; CDR3: CACWTSGSRINEQFF
size: many; J: TRBJ1-6; V: TRBV12-3/TRBV12-4; D: -; DNA: TGTGCCAGCAGCCGTGCACACAAGCCGGGTAATTCACCCCTCCACTTT; CDR3: CASSRAHKPGNSPLHF
size: many; J: TRBJ2-1; V: TRBV20-1; D: -; DNA: TGCAGTGCTAGAGATGCGCGGTCCCCCTACAATGAGCAGTTCTTC; CDR3: CSARDARSPYNEQFF
size: many; J: TRBJ1-4; V: TRBV5-4; D: -; DNA: TGTGCCAGCAGCTTGGAACAACATAATGAAAAACTGTTTTTT; CDR3: CASSLEQHNEKLFF
size: many; J: TRBJ1-2; V: TRBV5-5; D: -; DNA: TGTGCCAGCAGCTCACAGGGTAACTATGGCTACACCTTC; CDR3: CASSSQGNYGYTF
size: many; J: TRBJ2-7; V: TRBV7-2; D: -; DNA: TGTGCCAGCAGCTTAGCCGGGAGTTTGTACGAGCAGTACTTC; CDR3: CASSLAGSLYEQYF
size: few; J: TRBJ1-3; V: TRBV12-3/TRBV12-4; D: -; DNA: TGTGCCAGCAGTTTAGGGACAGTCTCTGGAAACACCATATATTTT; CDR3: CASSLGTVSGNTIYF
size: many; J: TRBJ2-2; V: TRBV20-1; D: TRBD2; DNA: TGCAGTGCTAGAGGACTAGCACCGAGTGCGAACACCGGGGAGCTGTTTTTT; CDR3: CSARGLAPSANTGELFF
size: -; J: TRBJ1-2; V: TRBV28; D: TRBD1; DNA: TGTGCCAGCACCCCCTGGACAGGTTCCCTGGATGGCTACACCTTC; CDR3: CASTPWTGSLDGYTF
size: many; J: TRBJ2-7; V: TRBV30; D: -; DNA: TGTGCCTGGAGTGGCCAGGGCCGTTACGAGCAGTACTTC; CDR3: CAWSGQGRYEQYF
size: many; J: TRBJ2-5; V: TRBV27; D: TRBD1; DNA: TGTGCCAGCAGTCCATCATCCGGGACAGGGGGCGAGACCCAGTACTTC; CDR3: CASSPSSGTGGETQYF
size: few; J: TRBJ2-1; V: TRBV6-1; D: -; DNA: TGTGCCAGCAGTGGGGTCCTAGCGCGGACCTTGGACAATGAGCAGTTCTTC; CDR3: CASSGVLARTLDNEQFF
size: many; J: TRBJ2-1; V: TRBV6-6; D: TRBD2; DNA: TGTGCCAGCAGCACGGGACTAGCGGAGTACAATGAGCAGTTCTTC; CDR3: CASSTGLAEYNEQFF
size: many; J: TRBJ1-2; V: TRBV20-1; D: -; DNA: TGCAGTGCTGGGGCAGGGGTCGAGGGCTACACCTTC; CDR3: CSAGAGVEGYTF
size: many; J: TRBJ2-1; V: TRBV11-3; D: -; DNA: TGTGCCAGCAGCTTACGTGGGGCGGGGTACAATGAGCAGTTCTTC; CDR3: CASSLRGAGYNEQFF
size: -; J: TRBJ2-7; V: TRBV15; D: -; DNA: TGTGCCACCAGCAGAAACGGTGACAAGAGCTCCTACGAGCAGTACTTC; CDR3: CATSRNGDKSSYEQYF
size: many; J: TRBJ2-1; V: TRBV4-1; D: TRBD2; DNA: TGCGCCAGCAGCCAAGATGTAGCCCTAGCGGTACCTACCTACAATGAGCAGTTCTTC; CDR3: CASSQDVALAVPTYNEQFF
size: many; J: TRBJ2-7; V: TRBV9; D: -; DNA: TGTGCCAGCAGCGTCTCGGCAGCATCCTACGAGCAGTACTTC; CDR3: CASSVSAASYEQYF
size: many; J: TRBJ2-1; V: TRBV6-1; D: TRBD1; DNA: TGTGCCAGCAGTGAAAGGGACAGGGTTTCATACAATGAGCAGTTCTTC; CDR3: CASSERDRVSYNEQFF
size: many; J: TRBJ2-7; V: TRBV28; D: -; DNA: TGTGCCAGCAGTTTGCCTGGCTACGAGCAGTACTTC; CDR3: CASSLPGYEQYF
size: many; J: TRBJ2-5; V: TRBV15; D: -; DNA: TGTGCCACCAGTACCCGGGACACCCAAGAGACCCAGTACTTC; CDR3: CATSTRDTQETQYF
size: many; J: TRBJ1-5; V: TRBV6-5; D: -; DNA: TGCGCCAGCAGACCCGGGGGGTATAGCAATCAGCCCCAGCATTTT; CDR3: CASRPGGYSNQPQHF
size: many; J: TRBJ2-3; V: TRBV5-1; D: TRBD1; DNA: TGCGCCAGCAGAAGACAGGGGTCAGATACGCAGTATTTT; CDR3: CASRRQGSDTQYF
size: many; J: TRBJ2-2; V: TRBV20-1; D: -; DNA: TGCAGTGCCTCGGCCCCCCGGCCCGGGGAGCTGTTTTTT; CDR3: CSASAPRPGELFF
size: many; J: TRBJ1-2; V: TRBV12-3/TRBV12-4; D: -; DNA: TGTGCCAGCAGTTTAATGGGGTTACCTGGCTACACCTTC; CDR3: CASSLMGLPGYTF
size: few; J: TRBJ2-2; V: TRBV29-1; D: TRBD1; DNA: TGCAGCGTACGGGGGGACAGGGGAACCGGGGAGCTGTTTTTT; CDR3: CSVRGDRGTGELFF
size: many; J: TRBJ2-1; V: TRBV5-1; D: -; DNA: TGCGCCAGCAGCTTGGAGGGGGGCAATGAGCAGTTCTTC; CDR3: CASSLEGGNEQFF
size: many; J: TRBJ2-2; V: TRBV19; D: -; DNA: TGTGCCAGTAGCCCCGGTCGGACCGGGGAGCTGTTTTTT; CDR3: CASSPGRTGELFF
size: many; J: TRBJ2-7; V: TRBV28; D: -; DNA: TGTGCCAGCAGTCCCCACGGGTACGAGCAGTACTTC; CDR3: CASSPHGYEQYF
size: many; J: TRBJ2-2; V: TRBV13; D: TRBD2; DNA: TGTGCCAGCAGCCACTCCCCCAAAACTAGCGGGAGGATGTACACCGGGGAGCTGTTTTTT; CDR3: CASSHSPKTSGRMYTGELFF
size: many; J: TRBJ2-7; V: TRBV11-2; D: TRBD1; DNA: TGTGCCAGCAGTGGGGCCACGGGGACAGCCTACGAGCAGTACTTC; CDR3: CASSGATGTAYEQYF
size: many; J: TRBJ2-1; V: TRBV14; D: TRBD2; DNA: TGTGCCAGCAGCCACGGACTAGCGGGGAAGTTCTTC; CDR3: CASSHGLAGKFF
size: many; J: TRBJ2-3; V: TRBV20-1; D: -; DNA: TGCAGTGCTTTCTTGGGGAGTTTAGCAGATACGCAGTATTTT; CDR3: CSAFLGSLADTQYF
size: many; J: TRBJ2-1; V: TRBV12-3/TRBV12-4; D: -; DNA: TGTGCCAGCAGGTCCCAATCGGGGAGCTCCTACAATGAGCAGTTCTTC; CDR3: CASRSQSGSSYNEQFF
size: -; J: TRBJ2-7; V: TRBV5-6; D: -; DNA: TGCGCCAGCAGCTTGACAGGATTTACACCCTACGGGCAGTACTTC; CDR3: CASSLTGFTPYGQYF
size: many; J: TRBJ2-7; V: TRBV30; D: TRBD2; DNA: TGTGCCTGGAGTGTAGGGCTAGCGGGAGGACCCTACGAGCAGTACTTC; CDR3: CAWSVGLAGGPYEQYF
size: -; J: TRBJ2-1; V: TRBV11-1; D: TRBD2; DNA: TGTGCCAGCAGCCTAACTAGCGGGAGGGAGGGTGAGCAGTTCTTC; CDR3: CASSLTSGREGEQFF
size: many; J: TRBJ1-5; V: TRBV6-4; D: -; DNA: TGTGCCAGCAGTGAATCAGGGAGAGGTAGCAATCAGCCCCAGCATTTT; CDR3: CASSESGRGSNQPQHF
size: many; J: TRBJ1-5; V: TRBV6-6; D: -; DNA: TGTGCCAGCAGTTACTCGATCCCGAATAGCAATCAGCCCCAGCATTTT; CDR3: CASSYSIPNSNQPQHF